This entry is about one T cell receptor beta chain. This record comes from a study of T cell responses to AZD1222 COVID-19 vaccine. This CDR3 spans 14 amino acids. Unmatched junction bases numbered 4, after V lost 4 bases and J lost 2 bases. Looked up from germline, CDR1 is SGHTA and CDR2 is FQGNSA. The data were produced by immunoSEQ multiplex PCR, yet TCRdb's version contains in-frame clones alone and is incomplete. Found here are 130,000 to 150,000 clones, about 90% of them singletons; the top ten hold less than 5.5%. The sequencing here drew on peripheral blood, taken on day 0 of AZD1222 vaccination. This TCR was recovered from an adult in good health. The rearrangement uses TRBV7-2 and TRBJ2-7, with TRBD1 matching over 8 bases. CDR3 loop: CASSWEQGAYEQYF. CDR3 sequence (DNA): TGTGCCAGCAGCTGGGAACAGGGGGCCTACGAGCAGTACTTC.